The next 7 T cell receptor beta chains were all read from a single sample in a study of tumor-infiltrating lymphocytes in primary liver carcinoma. A primer in the constant region served to generate TCR beta cDNA from 500 ng of total RNA. Three-round nested multiplex PCR performed with slightly modified ARM-PCR produced the TCR beta libraries. Running nine to ten cycles apiece, the first two PCR rounds relied on TRBV1-TRBV30 forward primers together with a C-beta reverse primer. TCRdb recomputed calls from the multiplex PCR reads with MiXCR, one row per CDR3 protein. Of approximately 37,000 distinct CDR3 sequences listed, 70% to 85% are singletons. Unsorted bulk tissue (roughly 19-31 mg) underwent RNA and DNA co-extraction. The source material was liver tumor tissue from sampling region 4. As for subset: tumor region T4, right-lateral pole. The receptors originated from a man aged 35 to 55 with primary liver carcinoma and hepatitis B virus infection.

Regarding this clonotype: One junction end does not reproduce the germline sequence, and a read error may be involved. This rearrangement joins TRBV4-1 to TRBJ2-1, with D possibly being TRBD1 or TRBD2 (5 bases each). This CDR3 has 14 residues. CDR1 and CDR2 (germline): MGHRA, YSYEKL. The CDR3 is CASSQVEGRNERFF. The DNA for the CDR3 is TGTGCCAGCAGCCAAGTTGAGGGGCGGAATGAGCGGTTCTTC.

About this clonotype itself: Likely a read error: the CDR3 ends without its conserved phenylalanine or tryptophan. The chain employs TRBV11-1 and TRBJ1-6; D uncertain. This CDR3 region has 13 residues. Trimming pared 7 bases from V and 9 bases from J, leaving 13 bases between. CDR1 and CDR2 (germline): SGHAT, FQDESV (reference sequence). The CDR3 nucleotides are TGTGCCAGCAACCGAACACTGGTTTCACCCCTCCACTAT. This codes for CASNRTLVSPLHY.

This clonotype has a single count. V and J are TRBV7-9 and TRBJ2-1; D not resolved. The CDR3 loop spans 14 amino acids. With 6 bases removed from V and 8 bases from J, the gap between germline ends came to 17 bases. Germline assignment: CDR1 SEHNR and CDR2 FQNEAQ (reference sequence). This chain's CDR3 is CASRSDTAHDEQFF. The DNA for the CDR3 is TGTGCCAGCAGATCAGACACTGCCCACGATGAGCAGTTCTTC.

V usage is TRBV4-1 and J usage is TRBJ1-6; 9 positions agree with TRBD1. The V and J ends lost 0 bases and 7 bases, in that order; junction bases with no gene match: 7. The CDR3 length is 17 residues. CDR1 and CDR2 (germline): MGHRA, YSYEKL. CDR3 region: CASSQDQGQGRNSPLHF. CDR3 nucleotide sequence: TGCGCCAGCAGCCAAGATCAGGGACAGGGTCGGAATTCACCCCTCCACTTT.

Turning to this clonotype: A read error may account for a junction end that differs from germline. This rearrangement joins TRBV4-2 to TRBJ1-5; D uncertain. The CDR3 sequence is 18 residues long. Germline-derived CDR1 and CDR2 are LGHNA and YNFKEQ. CDR3 in amino acids: CASSQDRIGRTSRQPQHF. The CDR3 DNA sequence: TGCGCCAGCAGCCAGGATAGAATTGGTAGGACCTCCAGGCAGCCCCAGCATTTT.

The chain employs TRBV4-2 and TRBJ2-3; D is uncertain. The CDR3 totals 17 residues. Germline V lookup: CDR1 LGHNA, CDR2 YNFKEQ. Trimming stripped 1 base from V and 6 bases from J, with 20 bases between. The CDR3, as DNA: TGTGCCAGCAGCCAAGGAGGTAGCAGGTTTAACACTGATACGCAGTATTTT. Encoded protein: CASSQGGSRFNTDTQYF.

This clonotype qualifies as medium-sized (0.01 to 0.1%). The CDR3 DNA follows: TGTGCCAGCAGTCCCCAACTAGGCAATGAGCAGTTCTTC. It specifies CASSPQLGNEQFF. V usage is TRBV12-3 or TRBV12-4 and J usage is TRBJ2-1, with D maybe TRBD2 (5 bases). With 5 bases removed from V and 6 bases from J, the gap between germline ends came to 11 bases. The CDR3 is made up of 13 amino acids.